Presented here are 15 T cell receptor beta chains from one specimen sequenced in a study of T cell responses to AZD1222 COVID-19 vaccine. Repertoires were generated with immunoSEQ multiplex PCR, while TCRdb's copy carries only in-frame clones and drops some. The table lists tens of thousands of clones, around 87% of them singletons, with 9.5% to 13% in the top ten. Sample: peripheral blood, taken 28 days after the second AZD1222 dose. These receptors all come from an adult who received the AZD1222 COVID-19 vaccine.

This clone showed up just a few times. This chain links TRBV5-1 with TRBJ2-5; 7 nucleotides line up with TRBD1. V was pared by 2 bases and J by 2 bases, with 3 bases of the junction left unmatched. The CDR3 loop spans 14 amino acids. Germline assignment: CDR1 SGHRS and CDR2 YFSETQ. Written as DNA, the CDR3 is TGCGCCAGCAGCTTCGGGACAGTACAAGAGACCCAGTACTTC. Its translation: CASSFGTVQETQYF.

V and J are TRBV10-3 and TRBJ2-5, with D hard to call. Trimming cost V 2 bases and J 5 bases, with 12 bases left between them. CDR3 length: 14 amino acids. In germline, CDR1 is ENHRY, CDR2 SYGVKD. The DNA for the CDR3 is TGTGCCATCAGTGAGCGGAGTACCCACGAGACCCAGTACTTC. Protein product: CAISERSTHETQYF.

J is TRBJ1-1 and V is TRBV7-9; D may be TRBD1 (6 bases). CDR1 and CDR2 (germline): SEHNR, FQNEAQ (reference sequence). This CDR3 is 12 amino acids long. Trimming shortened V by 6 bases and J by 4 bases, and 9 bases separated the two germline ends. CDR3: CASRGAGTEAFF. The DNA of the CDR3 is TGTGCCAGCAGGGGGGCGGGCACTGAAGCTTTCTTT.

The rearrangement uses TRBV5-6 and TRBJ1-1; the D is unclear. The CDR3 extends over 12 amino acids. Trimming shortened V by 1 base and J by 3 bases, and 4 bases separated the two germline ends. CDR1 and CDR2 from the germline V gene are SGHDT and YYEEEE. DNA of the CDR3: TGTGCCAGCAGCTTGTCGGACACTGAAGCTTTCTTT. Its protein is CASSLSDTEAFF. The full variable domain, its missing parts supplied by reference TRBV5-6 and TRBJ1-1, is DAGVTQSPTHLIKTRGQQVTLRCSPKSGHDTVSWYQQALGQGPQFIFQYYEEEERQRGNFPDRFSGHQFPNYSSELNVNALLLGDSALYLCASSLSDTEAFFGQGTRLTVV.

The CDR3 here is CASSSVGVTYEQYF. CDR3 nucleotides: TGTGCCAGTAGTTCGGTCGGGGTTACCTACGAGCAGTACTTC. V is TRBV19 and J is TRBJ2-7; maybe TRBD2 (5 bases). The CDR3 loop spans 14 amino acids. V was clipped by 5 bases and J by 2 bases, with 13 bases between them. CDR1 is LNHDA, CDR2 SQIVND, per germline (reference sequence).

This rearrangement joins TRBV27 to TRBJ1-2; D possibly corresponds to TRBD1 (6 bases). This CDR3 comprises 15 residues. Trimming took 5 bases from V and 5 from J, leaving 18 bases between them. Germline V gene data show CDR1 as MNHEY and CDR2 as SMNVEV (reference sequence). The CDR3 protein is CASSTYREGLYGYTF. CDR3 sequence (DNA): TGTGCCAGCAGTACCTACAGGGAAGGGCTTTATGGCTACACCTTC.

This clone was seen a handful of times. In the same sample, other DNA sequences code for this CDR3. The rearrangement links TRBV6-1 to TRBJ2-5; 12 positions match TRBD2. V lost 2 bases, J lost 4 bases, and 2 bases stayed unmatched. There are 15 residues in the CDR3. CDR1 MNHNS and CDR2 SASEGT come from the germline V gene. CDR3 residues: CASSELAGGPETQYF. Here the CDR3 DNA reads TGTGCCAGCAGTGAACTAGCGGGGGGGCCAGAGACCCAGTACTTC.

There are a few counts of this clone. This sample includes further DNA sequences coding for the same CDR3. The V and J genes are TRBV5-1 and TRBJ2-7; 13 bases agree with TRBD2. The ends lost 2 bases at V and 4 bases at J; junction bases unmatched: 3. The CDR3 has 15 residues. Germline values: CDR1 SGHRS, CDR2 YFSETQ. The CDR3 DNA is TGCGCCAGCAGCTTAACTAGCGGGGGGGCATACGAGCAGTACTTC. Amino acids: CASSLTSGGAYEQYF.

CDR3 amino acids: CAWSEDGYTEAFF. The CDR3 DNA reads TGTGCCTGGTCCGAGGATGGTTACACTGAAGCTTTCTTT. This sequence joins TRBV30 and TRBJ1-1, with D unclear. The CDR3 runs to 13 residues. The V and J ends lost 5 bases and 3 bases respectively, with 13 bases between them. Germline loops: CDR1 GTSNPN, CDR2 SVGIG (reference sequence). The full variable domain, rest sourced from reference TRBV30 and TRBJ1-1, is SQTIHQWPATLVQPVGSPLSLECTVEGTSNPNLYWYRQAAGRGLQLLFYSVGIGQISSEVPQNLSASRPQDRQFILSSKKLLLSDSGFYLCAWSEDGYTEAFFGQGTRLTVV.

This chain connects TRBV7-8 to TRBJ1-4; D ambiguous. This CDR3 region has 14 residues. From germline, CDR1 is SGHVS and CDR2 FQNEAQ. V lost 5 bases, J lost 5 bases, and 12 bases lay in between. The CDR3 DNA sequence: TGTGCCAGCAGCGCCCGGAGTCTAAATGAAAAACTGTTTTTT. Translation gives CASSARSLNEKLFF.

This chain connects TRBV12-5 to TRBJ2-3, with D unclear. The V end was cut by 1 base, the J end by 2 bases, with 16 bases between. Germline values: CDR1 LGHNT, CDR2 FRNRAP. This CDR3 region has 17 residues. DNA for the CDR3: TGTGCTAGTGGTTTGGGTCCGGGTTCCCCCTTCACAGATACGCAGTATTTT. Protein sequence: CASGLGPGSPFTDTQYF.

This sequence joins TRBV7-8 and TRBJ1-1; D is unclear. The CDR3 is 14 residues long. The germline gives CDR1 SGHVS, CDR2 FQNEAQ. V was shortened by 5 bases and J by 6 bases, with 16 bases between the two germline ends. The CDR3: CASSHPPLSAEAFF. CDR3 coding DNA: TGTGCCAGCAGCCACCCGCCCCTCAGCGCTGAAGCTTTCTTT.

As DNA, the CDR3 is TGTGCCAGCAGCTTAGCGGGACCCTACGAGCAGTACTTC. Translation gives CASSLAGPYEQYF. This chain joins TRBV7-9 and TRBJ2-7; D tentatively reads TRBD1 or TRBD2 (5 bases each). The V gene lost 0 bases and the J gene lost 2 bases, with 5 bases spanning the gap. The CDR3 is made up of 13 amino acids. The germline V gene has CDR1 SEHNR and CDR2 FQNEAQ (reference sequence).

The rearrangement links TRBV5-4 to TRBJ2-7; TRBD2 matches 11 bases. Looked up from germline, CDR1 is SGHNT and CDR2 is YYREEE (reference sequence). The CDR3 loop spans 16 amino acids. Trimming took 6 bases from V and 4 from J; bases not matched to a gene: 12. This chain's CDR3 is CASKRAGTSGFYEQYF. The CDR3 DNA sequence: TGTGCCAGCAAACGGGCGGGGACTAGCGGATTTTACGAGCAGTACTTC.

This chain joins TRBV28 and TRBJ1-2; maybe TRBD1 (6 bases). V was trimmed by 5 bases and J by 4 bases, leaving 14 bases between them. CDR1 and CDR2 (germline): MDHEN, SYDVKM. The CDR3 runs 14 residues. DNA of the CDR3: TGTGCCAGCAGTCCCCGGACAGTTGGCTATGGCTACACCTTC. Translation gives CASSPRTVGYGYTF.